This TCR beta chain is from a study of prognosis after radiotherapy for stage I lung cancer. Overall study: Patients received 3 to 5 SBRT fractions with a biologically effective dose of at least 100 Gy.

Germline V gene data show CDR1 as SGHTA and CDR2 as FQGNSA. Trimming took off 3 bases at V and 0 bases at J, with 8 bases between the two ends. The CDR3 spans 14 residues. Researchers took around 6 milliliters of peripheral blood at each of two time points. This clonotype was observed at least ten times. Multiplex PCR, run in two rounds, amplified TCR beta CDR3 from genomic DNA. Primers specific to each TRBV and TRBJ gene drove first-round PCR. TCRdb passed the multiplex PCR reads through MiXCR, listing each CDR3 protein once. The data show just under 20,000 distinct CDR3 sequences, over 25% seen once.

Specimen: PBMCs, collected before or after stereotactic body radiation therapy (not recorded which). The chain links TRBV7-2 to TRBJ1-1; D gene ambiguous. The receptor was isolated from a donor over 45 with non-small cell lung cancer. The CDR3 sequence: CASSFAFMNTEAFF. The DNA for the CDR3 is TGTGCCAGCAGCTTCGCCTTCATGAACACTGAAGCTTTCTTT.